The T cell receptor (beta chain) described here comes from a study of blood T cell repertoires in COVID-19. Study-level information: The samples span acute and convalescent COVID-19 from the United States, Italy and Spain. The cDNA or gDNA used as material had been derived from T cells, B-cell-depleted T cells, or PBMCs.

From germline, CDR1 is LGHDT and CDR2 YNNKEL (reference sequence). The V end was cut by 1 base, the J end by 1 base, with 16 bases between. The CDR3 consists of 18 residues. As processed by the authors: Nucleated cell counts were estimated from reference gene primer amplification. Sequenced by immunoSEQ multiplex PCR; TCRdb stores in-frame clones only, minus some. V and J calls and clone size are copied from that table; D and trimming were computed from the DNA. The sample has about 52,000 clones, around 86% seen once. The specimen was peripheral blood. The chain uses TRBV3-1 (or the pseudogene TRBV3-2) and TRBJ2-2; no reliable D call. This TCR derives from a woman aged 80 or over with acute or convalescent COVID-19. CDR3 DNA sequence: TGTGCCAGCAGCCAAGGTATGCGGTGGCGAAAGAACACCGGGGAGCTGTTTTTT. Encoded protein: CASSQGMRWRKNTGELFF.